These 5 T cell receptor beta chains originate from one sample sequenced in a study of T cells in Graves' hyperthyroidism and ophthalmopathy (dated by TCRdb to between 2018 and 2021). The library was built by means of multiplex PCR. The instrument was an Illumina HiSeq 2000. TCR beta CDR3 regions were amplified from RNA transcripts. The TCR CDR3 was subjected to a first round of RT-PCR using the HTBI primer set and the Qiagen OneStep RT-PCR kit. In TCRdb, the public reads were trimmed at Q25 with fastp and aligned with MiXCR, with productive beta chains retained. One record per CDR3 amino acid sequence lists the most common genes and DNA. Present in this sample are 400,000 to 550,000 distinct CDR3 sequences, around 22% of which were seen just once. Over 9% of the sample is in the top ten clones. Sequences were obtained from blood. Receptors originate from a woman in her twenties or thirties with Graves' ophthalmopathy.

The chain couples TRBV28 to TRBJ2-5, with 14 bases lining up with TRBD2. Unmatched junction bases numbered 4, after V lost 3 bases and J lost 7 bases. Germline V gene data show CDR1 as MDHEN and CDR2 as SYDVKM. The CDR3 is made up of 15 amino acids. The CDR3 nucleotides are TGTGCCAGCAGTTTCGGACTAGCGGGAGGTGGGACCCAGTACTTC. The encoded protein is CASSFGLAGGGTQYF.

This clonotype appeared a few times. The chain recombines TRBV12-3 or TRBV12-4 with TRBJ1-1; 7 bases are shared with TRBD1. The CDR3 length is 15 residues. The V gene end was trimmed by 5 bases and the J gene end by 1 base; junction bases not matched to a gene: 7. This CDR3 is CASSHHRGWNTEAFF. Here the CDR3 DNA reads TGTGCCAGCAGTCATCACAGGGGATGGAACACTGAAGCTTTCTTT.

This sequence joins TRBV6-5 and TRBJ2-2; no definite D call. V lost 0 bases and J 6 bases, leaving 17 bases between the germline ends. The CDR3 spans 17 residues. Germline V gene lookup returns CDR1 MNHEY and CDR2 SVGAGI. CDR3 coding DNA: TGTGCCAGCAGTTACTCGGGTCAAATGGTAAATGCCGGGGAGCTGTTTTTT. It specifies CASSYSGQMVNAGELFF.

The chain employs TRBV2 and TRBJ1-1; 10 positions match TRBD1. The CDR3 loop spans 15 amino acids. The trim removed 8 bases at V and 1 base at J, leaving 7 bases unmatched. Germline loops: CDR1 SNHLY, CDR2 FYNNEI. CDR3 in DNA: TGTGCCAGCTCGAGGACAGGGGGGACGAACACTGAAGCTTTCTTT. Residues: CASSRTGGTNTEAFF.

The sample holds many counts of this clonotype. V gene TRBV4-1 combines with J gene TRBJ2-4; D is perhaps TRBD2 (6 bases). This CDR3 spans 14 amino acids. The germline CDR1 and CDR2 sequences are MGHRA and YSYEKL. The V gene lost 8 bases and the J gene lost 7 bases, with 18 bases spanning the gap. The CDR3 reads CASRSVWGDNIQYF. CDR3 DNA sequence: TGCGCCAGCCGGTCTGTCTGGGGGGACAACATTCAGTACTTC.